This entry is about one T cell receptor beta chain. The data derive from a study of blood T cell repertoires in COVID-19. As for the study in general: Acute and convalescent COVID-19 specimens originated in the United States, Italy and Spain. Sample material is recorded as cDNA or gDNA derived from T cells, B-cell-depleted T cells, or PBMCs.

Original handling: Scientists estimated how many nucleated cells there were by amplifying reference gene primers. Profiling relied on immunoSEQ multiplex PCR, and the TCRdb table lists in-frame clones only, not all of them. Clone size and the V and J calls come from that table; the DNA yielded D and trimming. The table shows about 170,000 clones, with 70% to 85% occurring only once. The TCR was taken from an elderly woman with acute or convalescent COVID-19. Sequencing was carried out using peripheral blood.

CDR3 loop: CASSFGGTANYGYTF. The CDR3 coding sequence is TGTGCCAGTAGTTTCGGGGGAACAGCTAACTATGGCTACACCTTC. V is TRBV19 and J is TRBJ1-2; possibly TRBD1 for D (5 bases). CDR1 LNHDA and CDR2 SQIVND come from the germline V gene (reference sequence). V dropped 5 bases and J dropped 0 bases, with 13 bases sitting between them. The CDR3 covers 15 residues. Full variable domain (rest looked up from reference TRBV19 and TRBJ1-2): DGGITQSPKYLFRKEGQNVTLSCEQNLNHDAMYWYRQDPGQGLRLIYYSQIVNDFQKGDIAEGYSVSREKKESFPLTVTSAQKNPTAFYLCASSFGGTANYGYTFGSGTRLTVV.